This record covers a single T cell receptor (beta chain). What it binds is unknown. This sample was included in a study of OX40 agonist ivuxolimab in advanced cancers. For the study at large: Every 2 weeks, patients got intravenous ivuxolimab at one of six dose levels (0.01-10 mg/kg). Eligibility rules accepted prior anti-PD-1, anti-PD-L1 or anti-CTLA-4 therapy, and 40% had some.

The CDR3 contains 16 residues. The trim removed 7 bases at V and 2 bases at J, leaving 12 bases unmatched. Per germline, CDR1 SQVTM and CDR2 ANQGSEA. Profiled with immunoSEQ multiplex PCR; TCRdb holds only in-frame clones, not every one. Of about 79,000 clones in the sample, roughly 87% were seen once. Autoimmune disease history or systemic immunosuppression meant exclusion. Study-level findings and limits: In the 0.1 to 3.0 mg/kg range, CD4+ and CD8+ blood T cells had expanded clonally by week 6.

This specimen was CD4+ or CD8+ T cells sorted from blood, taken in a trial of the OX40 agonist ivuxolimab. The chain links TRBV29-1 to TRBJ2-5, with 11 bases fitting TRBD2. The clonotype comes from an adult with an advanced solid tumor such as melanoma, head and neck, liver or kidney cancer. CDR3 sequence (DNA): TGCAGCGGAGGACAGGGAACTAGCGGGGGACAAGAGACCCAGTACTTC. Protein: CSGGQGTSGGQETQYF.